The sample holds one count of the clone carrying this TCR beta chain. This record belongs to a study of blood T cell repertoires in COVID-19. Overall study: Nucleic acid was either cDNA or gDNA, and it came from T cells, B-cell-depleted T cells, or PBMCs.

Sequencing used immunoSEQ multiplex PCR; TCRdb keeps in-frame clones, though not all of them. Among 250,000 or so clones listed, 90% were seen once. Input material: peripheral blood. This TCR derives from a man in his thirties or forties with COVID-19, enrolled during active disease.

The CDR3 spells CASSMGQGQGYTF. The DNA for the CDR3 is TGTGCCAGTAGTATGGGACAGGGACAGGGCTACACCTTC. The chain carries TRBV19 and TRBJ1-2, with 9 bases aligning to TRBD1. This CDR3 is 13 amino acids long. CDR1 LNHDA and CDR2 SQIVND come from the germline V gene (reference sequence). The V and J ends lost 3 bases and 8 bases, in that order; junction bases with no gene match: 4.